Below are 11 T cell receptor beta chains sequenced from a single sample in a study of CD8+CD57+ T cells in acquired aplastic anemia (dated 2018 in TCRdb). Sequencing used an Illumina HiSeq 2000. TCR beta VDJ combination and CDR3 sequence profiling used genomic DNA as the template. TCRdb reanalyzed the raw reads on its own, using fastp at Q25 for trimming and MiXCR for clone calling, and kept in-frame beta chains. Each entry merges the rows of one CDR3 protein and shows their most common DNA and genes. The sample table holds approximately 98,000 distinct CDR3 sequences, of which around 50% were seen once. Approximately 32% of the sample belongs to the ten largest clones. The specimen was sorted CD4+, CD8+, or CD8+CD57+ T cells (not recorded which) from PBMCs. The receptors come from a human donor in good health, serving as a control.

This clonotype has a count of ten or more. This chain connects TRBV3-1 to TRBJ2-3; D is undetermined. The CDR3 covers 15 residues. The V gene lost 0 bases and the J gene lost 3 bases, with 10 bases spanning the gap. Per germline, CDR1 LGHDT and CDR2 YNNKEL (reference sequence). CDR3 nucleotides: TGTGCCAGCAGCCAAGACCTGATCTCGACAGATACGCAGTATTTT. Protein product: CASSQDLISTDTQYF.

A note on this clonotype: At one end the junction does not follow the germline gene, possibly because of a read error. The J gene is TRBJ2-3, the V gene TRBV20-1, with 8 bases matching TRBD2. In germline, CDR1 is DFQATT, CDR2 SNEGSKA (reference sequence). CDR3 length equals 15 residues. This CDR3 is CSARERGGVTDTQYF. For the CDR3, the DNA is TGCAGTGCGAGAGAACGGGGGGGCGTGACAGATACGCAGTATTTT.

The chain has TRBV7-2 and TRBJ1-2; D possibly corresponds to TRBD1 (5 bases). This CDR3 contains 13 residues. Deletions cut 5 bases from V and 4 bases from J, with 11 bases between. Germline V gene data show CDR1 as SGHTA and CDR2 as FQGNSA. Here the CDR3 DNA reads TGTGCCAGCAGCCCCCAGGGATCCTATGGCTACACCTTC. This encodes CASSPQGSYGYTF.

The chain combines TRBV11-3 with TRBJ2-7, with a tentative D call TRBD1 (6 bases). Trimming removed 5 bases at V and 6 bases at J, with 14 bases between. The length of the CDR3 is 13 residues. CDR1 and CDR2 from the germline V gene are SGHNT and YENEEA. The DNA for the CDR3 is TGTGCCAGCAGCACCCACAGGGAAGTCGAGCAGTACGTC. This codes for CASSTHREVEQYV.

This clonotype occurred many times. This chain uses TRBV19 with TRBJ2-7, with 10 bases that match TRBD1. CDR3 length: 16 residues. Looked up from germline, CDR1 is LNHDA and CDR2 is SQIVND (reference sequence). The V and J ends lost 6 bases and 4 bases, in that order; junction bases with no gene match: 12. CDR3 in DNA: TGTGCCAGTAGGATCAGCCGGGACAGGGGAGGTTACGAGCAGTACTTC. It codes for CASRISRDRGGYEQYF.

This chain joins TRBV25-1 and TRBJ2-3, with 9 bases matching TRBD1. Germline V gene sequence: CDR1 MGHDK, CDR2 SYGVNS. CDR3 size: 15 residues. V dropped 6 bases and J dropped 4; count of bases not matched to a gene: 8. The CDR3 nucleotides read TGTGCCAGCAGCCTCCCGGGACAGGGCCCAGATACGCAGTATTTT. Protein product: CASSLPGQGPDTQYF. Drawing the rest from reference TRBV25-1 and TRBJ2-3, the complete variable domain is EADIYQTPRYLVIGTGKKITLECSQTMGHDKMYWYQQDPGMELHLIHYSYGVNSTEKGDLSSESTVSRIRTEHFPLTLESARPSHTSQYLCASSLPGQGPDTQYFGPGTRLTVL.

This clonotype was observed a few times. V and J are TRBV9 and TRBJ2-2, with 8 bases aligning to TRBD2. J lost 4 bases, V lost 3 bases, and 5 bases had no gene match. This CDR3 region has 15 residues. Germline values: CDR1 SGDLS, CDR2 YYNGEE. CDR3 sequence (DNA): TGTGCCAGCAGCGCGAGCGGGGGATCCACCGGGGAGCTGTTTTTT. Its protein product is CASSASGGSTGELFF.

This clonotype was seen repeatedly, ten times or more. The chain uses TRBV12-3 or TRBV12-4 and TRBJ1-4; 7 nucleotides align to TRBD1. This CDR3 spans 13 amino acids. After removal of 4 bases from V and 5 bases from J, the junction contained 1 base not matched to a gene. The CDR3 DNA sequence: TGTGCCAGCAGTTGGACAGGAAATGAAAAACTGTTTTTT. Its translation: CASSWTGNEKLFF.

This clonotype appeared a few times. In DNA, the CDR3 is TGTGCCAGCAGCCCCTTGACAGGGTACTATGGCTACACCTTC. Encoded protein: CASSPLTGYYGYTF. This sequence joins TRBV2 and TRBJ1-2, with 7 positions matching TRBD1. CDR1 SNHLY and CDR2 FYNNEI come from the germline V gene. V lost 6 bases, J lost 3 bases, and 7 bases stayed unmatched. The CDR3 is 14 amino acids.

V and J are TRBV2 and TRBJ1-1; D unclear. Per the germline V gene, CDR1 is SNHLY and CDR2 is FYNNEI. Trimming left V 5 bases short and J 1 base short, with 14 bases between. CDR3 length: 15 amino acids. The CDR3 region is CASSNPKWGNTEAFF. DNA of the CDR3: TGTGCCAGCAGTAACCCAAAGTGGGGGAACACTGAAGCTTTCTTT.

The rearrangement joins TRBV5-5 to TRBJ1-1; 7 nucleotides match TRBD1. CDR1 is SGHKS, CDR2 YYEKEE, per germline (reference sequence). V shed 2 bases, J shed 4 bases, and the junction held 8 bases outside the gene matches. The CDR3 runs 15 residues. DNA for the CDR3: TGTGCCAGCAGCTTTTCGGCAGGGGGAATCACTGAAGCTTTCTTT. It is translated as CASSFSAGGITEAFF.